The next 17 T cell receptor delta chains were all read from a single sample in a study of gamma-delta T cells after stem cell transplantation. TCRdb reanalysed the RT-PCR reads with CATT. Among just under 3,000 delta-chain clones, roughly 2.5% were seen once, and the ten largest hold 25% to 35%. The sequencing input was gamma-delta T cells. All receptors derive from a human donor. It is not recorded whose cells these are; they may come from a transplant donor.

In regard to this clone: A read error likely explains this, since a far larger clone differs by one base. Additional DNA sequences in this sample encode the identical CDR3. J is TRDJ2 and V is TRDV2; D possibly corresponds to TRDD3 (6 bases). The germline CDR1 and CDR2 sequences are GEAIGNYY and EKD. The CDR3 is 19 amino acids. The CDR3 sequence is CACDTVGGEKATLTAQLFF. The CDR3 DNA follows: TGTGCCTGTGACACCGTGGGGGGGGAGAAAGCGACTTTGACAGCGCAACTCTTCTTT.

Remarks on this clone: A single base is all that separates this from a far larger clone, so a read error is likely. The same CDR3 is also encoded by other DNA sequences in this sample. The genes are TRDV2 and TRDJ3; 8 bases agree with TRDD3. The CDR3 has 22 amino acids. The junction had 17 bases not matched to a gene; V was cut back by 1 base and J by 1 base. Germline V gives CDR1 GEAIGNYY, CDR2 EKD. The CDR3 DNA reads as TGTGCCTGTGACACGGTTGAATATACTGGGGGTGCCGCATCCTGGGACACCCGACAGATGTTTTTC. Its translation is CACDTVEYTGGAASWDTRQMFF.

In the case of this clone: This DNA's translation differs at residue 19 from TCRdb's protein, which comes from a much larger clone; a read error is likely, and the protein shown is translated from the DNA. The V and J genes are TRDV2 and TRDJ3; TRDD3 matches 9 bases. Germline loops: CDR1 GEAIGNYY, CDR2 EKD. The CDR3 extends over 21 amino acids. CDR3 coding DNA: TGTGCCTGTGACACCGCCGGTACTGGGGGACCAAGCTCCTGGGACACCCGACAGGTGTTTTTC. Translation: CACDTAGTGGPSSWDTRQVFF.

The chain is built from TRDV2 and TRDJ1; 10 nucleotides line up with TRDD3. Germline assignment: CDR1 GEAIGNYY and CDR2 EKD. This CDR3 comprises 17 residues. J gave up 2 bases and V 3 bases, and 11 bases lay outside the gene matches. In nucleotides, the CDR3 is TGTGCCTGTGACTCCGTAGAGGGGGATACGCAAACCGATAAACTCATCTTT. The encoded protein is CACDSVEGDTQTDKLIF.

This clone has just a few counts. This likely reflects a read error, since a far larger clone is one base away. Other DNA variants within this sample encode the same CDR3. The V call is TRDV2, the J call TRDJ1; 9 nucleotides agree with TRDD3. Unmatched junction bases numbered 19, after V lost 0 bases and J lost 6 bases. The CDR3 consists of 19 residues. Germline CDR1 reads GEAIGNYY; CDR2 reads EKD. The CDR3 nucleotides are TGTGCCTGTGACACCGTACTGGGGGACACCAGGAGGTCTGAGAATAAACTCATCTTT. It specifies CACDTVLGDTRRSENKLIF.

This clone was counted a few times. The protein that TCRdb holds for this DNA derives from a much larger clone and differs from the translated DNA at residue 9, which likely indicates a read error; the protein shown here is translated from the DNA. The chain uses TRDV2 and TRDJ2; 8 positions match TRDD3. The CDR3 has 16 residues. The V and J ends lost 3 bases and 8 bases, in that order; junction bases with no gene match: 13. Per germline, CDR1 GEAIGNYY and CDR2 EKD. The CDR3 DNA sequence: TGTGCCTGTGACTACGTACTGGGGGGTACGCCTGCACAACTCTTCTTT. It translates to CACDYVLGGTPAQLFF.

A word on this clone: Given a much more abundant clone one base away, this may be a read error. The same CDR3 also results from other DNA sequences found in this sample. The rearrangement joins TRDV2 to TRDJ1; 9 bases align to TRDD3. J was trimmed by 7 bases and V by 7 bases; bases with no gene match: 15. The CDR3 covers 15 residues. CDR1 and CDR2 (germline): GEAIGNYY, EKD. In nucleotides, the CDR3 is TGTGCCTGCGACTCACTGGGGGACCAAAGAGGTAAACTCATCTTT. Translation gives CACDSLGDQRGKLIF.

This clone showed up just a few times. It is likely a read error: a sequence one base away is far more abundant. The identical CDR3 is also encoded by other nucleotide sequences in the sample. The V gene is TRDV2, the J gene TRDJ3, with TRDD3 matching over 12 bases. Germline loops: CDR1 GEAIGNYY, CDR2 EKD. CDR3 length: 20 amino acids. The CDR3 loop is CACDTTGGYSSSWDTRQMFF. The DNA of the CDR3 is TGTGCCTGTGACACGACTGGGGGATACTCGAGCTCCTGGGACACCCGACAGATGTTCTTC.

This clone is medium-sized. DNA for the CDR3: TGTGCCTGTGACACCGTGGGGGGCCTGGGTCCCGATAAACTCATCTTT. Amino acid sequence: CACDTVGGLGPDKLIF. The V and J genes are TRDV2 and TRDJ1, with a tentative D call TRDD3 (6 bases). CDR1 and CDR2 (germline): GEAIGNYY, EKD. Trimming took 0 bases from V and 3 from J, leaving 16 bases between them. The CDR3 sequence is 16 residues long.

A few counts support this clone. This likely came from a read error, as a far larger clone is one base away. Other DNA sequences in the same sample also yield this CDR3. The chain uses TRDV2 and TRDJ1; 9 bases are a match to TRDD3. There are 15 residues in the CDR3. The germline CDR1 and CDR2 sequences are GEAIGNYY and EKD. The CDR3 nucleotides are TGTGCCTGTGATTCGATGGGGGATAAAGCCGATAAACTCATCTTC. Translated: CACDSMGDKADKLIF.

This clone was counted a few times. The chain employs TRDV2 and TRDJ1; 7 bases align to TRDD3. This CDR3 is 16 amino acids long. Per germline, CDR1 GEAIGNYY and CDR2 EKD. V shed 1 base and J 1 base; nucleotides not matched to a gene: 8. The CDR3 sequence is CACDTVGGFRTDKLIF. CDR3 coding DNA: TGTGCCTGTGACACTGTAGGGGGATTTCGCACCGATAAACTCATCTTT.

This clone was counted only a few times. A much more abundant neighbour one base away suggests this may be a read error. The J gene is TRDJ3, the V gene TRDV2; TRDD3 matches 8 bases. This CDR3 contains 25 residues. J was trimmed by 0 bases and V by 0 bases; bases with no gene match: 24. CDR1 is GEAIGNYY, CDR2 EKD, per germline. Written as DNA, the CDR3 is TGTGCCTGTGACACCGTTGAGACTGGGGGTACCGTCCCCACAGGGCTCTCCTGGGACACCCGACAGATGTTTTTC. Translated: CACDTVETGGTVPTGLSWDTRQMFF.

The table lists this clone with a few counts. The protein that TCRdb holds for this DNA derives from a much larger clone and differs from the translated DNA at residue 4, which likely indicates a read error; the protein shown here is translated from the DNA. The chain joins TRDV2 to TRDJ1, with D possibly TRDD3 on 6 matching bases. Germline V CDR1 and CDR2: GEAIGNYY, EKD. This CDR3 comprises 17 residues. DNA of the CDR3: TGTGCCTGTGGCACCGTTGGGGGGAAAACGGATACCGATAAACTCATCTTT. Residues: CACGTVGGKTDTDKLIF.

This clone has a handful of counts. For this DNA, TCRdb reports the protein of a much larger clone, which diverges at residue 3, most likely from a read error; the protein presented here is translated directly from the DNA. The chain uses TRDV2 and TRDJ1, with 8 nucleotides matching TRDD3. Germline CDR1 reads GEAIGNYY; CDR2 reads EKD. The CDR3 loop spans 17 amino acids. CDR3 loop: CARDSLMGDRIADKLIF. CDR3 in DNA: TGTGCCCGTGACTCTCTCATGGGGGATCGCATCGCCGATAAACTCATCTTT.

In its sample, this clone ranks as large (0.1 to 1%). Other nucleotide sequences in the sample specify the same CDR3. This sequence joins TRDV2 and TRDJ3; maybe TRDD3 (5 bases). The V end lost 0 bases, the J end lost 0 bases, and 11 bases lay between the germline ends. Germline CDR1 reads GEAIGNYY; CDR2 reads EKD. The length of the CDR3 is 18 residues. The CDR3 DNA sequence: TGTGCCTGTGACACCGCGGGGCTGGGCTCCTGGGACACCCGACAGATGTTTTTC. It is translated as CACDTAGLGSWDTRQMFF.

Points on this clone: The protein that TCRdb holds for this DNA derives from a much larger clone and differs from the translated DNA at residue 13, which likely indicates a read error; the protein shown here is translated from the DNA. This rearrangement joins TRDV2 to TRDJ1; D call uncertain. Germline V gene sequence: CDR1 GEAIGNYY, CDR2 EKD. The CDR3 is 14 residues long. CDR3 nucleotide sequence: TGTGCCTGTGTACCCTTGACAGGCACCGATAAACTCACCTTT. It codes for CACVPLTGTDKLTF.

Regarding this clone: The protein TCRdb lists belongs to a much larger clone and differs from this DNA's translation at residue 10, which points to a read error; the protein shown is made from the DNA. The chain is built from TRDV2 and TRDJ1; 9 bases are shared with TRDD3. The V segment lost 4 bases and the J segment 5 bases; nucleotides outside the gene matches: 10. From germline, CDR1 is GEAIGNYY and CDR2 EKD. The CDR3 is 15 amino acids. CDR3 in amino acids: CACDPLLGDQDKLIF. CDR3 DNA sequence: TGTGCCTGTGATCCCCTACTGGGGGACCAGGATAAACTCATCTTT.